Each of the 22 T cell receptor beta chains below was sequenced from the same sample in a study of graft-versus-host responses after intestinal transplantation. Repertoires were generated with immunoSEQ multiplex PCR, while TCRdb's copy carries only in-frame clones and drops some. The sample has about 15,000 clones; roughly 60% are singletons. To release intraepithelial and lamina propria lymphocytes, the graft tissue was processed. The specimen comprised ileum tissue, sampled 524 days after transplant. The receptors derive from a human patient who received an intestinal transplant, so some T cells may come from the graft donor.

J is TRBJ2-1 and V is TRBV5-6; 10 bases align to TRBD1. This CDR3 is built from 15 residues. Germline V gene lookup returns CDR1 SGHDT and CDR2 YYEEEE. The trim removed 4 bases at V and 9 bases at J, leaving 10 bases unmatched. The CDR3 DNA sequence: TGTGCCAGCAGCATGACAGGGGGCTTGGGCGCTGAGCAGTTCTTC. Its protein product is CASSMTGGLGAEQFF.

This clone appeared once. The chain is built from TRBV27 and TRBJ1-1; D uncertain. Germline CDR1 MNHEY, CDR2 SMNVEV (reference sequence). This CDR3 comprises 14 residues. V lost 2 bases, J lost 10 bases, and 17 bases lay in between. As DNA, the CDR3 is TGTGCCAGCAGTTTACTCAGAGGGCGGGGAGGAGCTTTCTTT. Its protein product is CASSLLRGRGGAFF.

The chain couples TRBV6-4 to TRBJ1-3, with TRBD1 as a possible D gene (6 bases). The CDR3 is made up of 15 amino acids. Trimming took 6 bases from V and 0 from J, leaving 12 bases between them. From germline, CDR1 is MRHNA and CDR2 SNTAGT. The CDR3 protein is CASSVDRISGNTIYF. The CDR3 DNA reads as TGTGCCAGCAGCGTCGACAGGATCTCTGGAAACACCATATATTTT.

This clone turned up a few times. This chain connects TRBV29-1 to TRBJ2-3; D might be TRBD2 (6 bases). V was trimmed by 1 base and J by 3 bases, leaving 11 bases between them. CDR1 and CDR2 (germline): SQVTM, ANQGSEA. This CDR3 comprises 14 residues. CDR3 sequence (DNA): TGCAGCGTTGAAGGCGGGAAGAGGACAGATACGCAGTATTTT. Translation: CSVEGGKRTDTQYF.

This clone was seen a few times. The V gene is TRBV30, the J gene TRBJ2-4, with TRBD2 matching over 10 bases. The CDR3 is 14 residues long. J lost 7 bases, V lost 2 bases, and 5 bases had no gene match. From germline, CDR1 is GTSNPN and CDR2 SVGIG (reference sequence). In nucleotides, the CDR3 is TGTGCCTGGAGTAGCGGGGGGGCCGGGAACATTCAGTACTTC. Amino acid sequence: CAWSSGGAGNIQYF.

The chain is built from TRBV11-2 and TRBJ2-5, with D tentatively TRBD2 (5 bases). Germline lookup yields CDR1 SGHAT and CDR2 FQNNGV. The length of the CDR3 is 16 residues. Trimming pared 0 bases from V and 4 bases from J, leaving 15 bases between. Written as DNA, the CDR3 is TGTGCCAGCAGCTTAGATCTGAGGGAAGGGAGAGAGACCCAGTACTTC. Residues: CASSLDLREGRETQYF.

The table lists this clone with a count of one. The chain couples TRBV5-1 to TRBJ2-4; D perhaps matches TRBD1 (6 bases). The germline V gene has CDR1 SGHRS and CDR2 YFSETQ. The length of the CDR3 is 16 residues. Between the trimmed V and J ends, which lost 4 bases and 0 bases, there was a span of 14 bases. The CDR3 here is CASSPDTGPAKNIQYF. CDR3 bases: TGCGCCAGCAGCCCCGATACAGGGCCAGCCAAAAACATTCAGTACTTC. Variable domain in full (rest from reference TRBV5-1 and TRBJ2-4): KAGVTQTPRYLIKTRGQQVTLSCSPISGHRSVSWYQQTPGQGLQFLFEYFSETQRNKGNFPGRFSGRQFSNSRSEMNVSTLELGDSALYLCASSPDTGPAKNIQYFGAGTRLSVL.

V and J are TRBV5-1 and TRBJ1-2; 7 nucleotides match TRBD1. CDR1 is SGHRS and CDR2 is YFSETQ in the germline V gene. Trimming cost V 3 bases and J 2 bases; bases outside gene matches: 1. The CDR3 has 13 residues. For the CDR3, the DNA is TGCGCCAGCAGCTGGGGACAGAACTATGGCTACACCTTC. Encoded protein: CASSWGQNYGYTF.

The rearrangement links TRBV14 to TRBJ2-3; no firm D call. This CDR3 region has 13 residues. The V and J ends lost 1 base and 6 bases respectively, with 8 bases between them. CDR1 SGHDN and CDR2 FVKESK come from the germline V gene. The CDR3 region is CASSQAVWDTQYF. The CDR3 DNA reads TGTGCCAGCAGCCAAGCGGTATGGGATACGCAGTATTTT.

This sequence joins TRBV5-1 and TRBJ2-7; D might be TRBD1 (6 bases). V was shortened by 4 bases and J by 2 bases, with 19 bases between the two germline ends. The CDR3 is made up of 16 amino acids. CDR1 SGHRS and CDR2 YFSETQ come from the germline V gene. CDR3 sequence: CASSPGTLGITYEQYF. CDR3 coding DNA: TGCGCCAGCAGCCCTGGGACACTCGGCATTACCTACGAGCAGTACTTC.

The chain has TRBV5-1 and TRBJ2-5; 11 nucleotides match TRBD1. The CDR3 is 16 residues long. V lost 0 bases, J lost 6 bases, and 7 bases stayed unmatched. Germline-derived CDR1 and CDR2 are SGHRS and YFSETQ. The CDR3 here is CASSLAGGTGGQTQYF. CDR3 nucleotides: TGCGCCAGCAGCTTGGCCGGGGGGACAGGGGGGCAGACCCAGTACTTC. The entire variable domain, with the rest obtained from reference TRBV5-1 and TRBJ2-5, is as follows: KAGVTQTPRYLIKTRGQQVTLSCSPISGHRSVSWYQQTPGQGLQFLFEYFSETQRNKGNFPGRFSGRQFSNSRSEMNVSTLELGDSALYLCASSLAGGTGGQTQYFGPGTRLLVL.

The chain links TRBV7-7 to TRBJ2-3, with 8 bases fitting TRBD2. Germline CDR1 and CDR2: SSHAT and FNYEAQ (reference sequence). The V and J ends lost 5 bases and 0 bases, in that order; junction bases with no gene match: 7. CDR3 length: 16 amino acids. CDR3 sequence reads: CASSPGGGHSTDTQYF. The DNA of the CDR3 is TGTGCCAGCAGCCCCGGGGGGGGACATAGCACAGATACGCAGTATTTT.

This clone was seen once. The gene calls are TRBV15 and TRBJ2-1; 10 positions match TRBD1. J lost 9 bases, V lost 1 base, and 6 bases had no gene match. This CDR3 has 15 amino acids. Germline V CDR1 and CDR2: LNHNV, YYDKDF (reference sequence). In DNA, the CDR3 is TGTGCCACCAGCAGAGGGGGACAGGGGTGGAGTGAGCAGTTCTTC. Its translation is CATSRGGQGWSEQFF.

This sequence joins TRBV29-1 and TRBJ2-7; tentatively, D is TRBD2 (5 bases). The CDR3 spans 13 residues. Germline CDR1 reads SQVTM; CDR2 reads ANQGSEA. The V gene lost 3 bases and the J gene lost 1 base, with 10 bases spanning the gap. The CDR3 is CSVEEEGSYEQYF. The DNA for the CDR3 is TGCAGCGTTGAGGAAGAGGGATCCTACGAGCAGTACTTC.

The chain uses TRBV4-3 and TRBJ1-1; D may be TRBD1 (5 bases). Germline assignment: CDR1 LGHNA and CDR2 YSLEER. The CDR3 is 15 residues long. V lost 1 base and J 5 bases, leaving 14 bases between the germline ends. CDR3 sequence (DNA): TGCGCCAGCAGCCAAGCCGCGCAGGGCTGGACTGAAGCTTTCTTT. This encodes CASSQAAQGWTEAFF.

The rearrangement links TRBV9 to TRBJ1-1; D is undetermined. This CDR3 spans 14 amino acids. Looked up from germline, CDR1 is SGDLS and CDR2 is YYNGEE. V dropped 0 bases and J dropped 3 bases, with 9 bases sitting between them. The CDR3 DNA sequence: TGTGCCAGCAGCGTAGCTCTGGAGTACACTGAAGCTTTCTTT. This translates into CASSVALEYTEAFF.

The rearrangement uses TRBV28 and TRBJ1-5; 8 bases align to TRBD1. CDR1 and CDR2 (germline): MDHEN, SYDVKM. Trimming removed 3 bases from V and 6 bases from J; junction bases left unmatched: 7. This CDR3 is 15 amino acids long. CDR3 protein: CASSFTQGARQPQHF. The CDR3 DNA follows: TGTGCCAGCAGTTTTACCCAGGGGGCGCGTCAGCCCCAGCATTTT.

By share, this clone counts as medium-sized. The rearrangement links TRBV5-6 to TRBJ1-6, with TRBD1 identical over 8 bases. The V segment lost 2 bases and the J segment 7 bases; nucleotides outside the gene matches: 8. The V gene's germline CDR1 is SGHDT and CDR2 YYEEEE. There are 16 residues in the CDR3. The CDR3 reads CASSFLGQGLNSPLHF. CDR3 nucleotide sequence: TGTGCCAGCAGCTTTCTAGGACAGGGACTAAATTCACCCCTCCACTTT.

The chain carries TRBV11-2 and TRBJ1-2; tentatively, D is TRBD1 (6 bases). Germline lookup yields CDR1 SGHAT and CDR2 FQNNGV. V shed 1 base and J shed 2 bases, with 14 bases lying between them. The CDR3 consists of 16 residues. CDR3 protein: CASSLAGTRRNYGYTF. CDR3 sequence (DNA): TGTGCCAGCAGCTTAGCAGGGACAAGGAGAAACTATGGCTACACCTTC. The variable domain in full, completed from reference TRBV11-2 and TRBJ1-2, reads EAGVAQSPRYKIIEKRQSVAFWCNPISGHATLYWYQQILGQGPKLLIQFQNNGVVDDSQLPKDRFSAERLKGVDSTLKIQPAKLEDSAVYLCASSLAGTRRNYGYTFGSGTRLTVV.

The V call is TRBV9, the J call TRBJ2-1; D may be TRBD1 (6 bases). Germline CDR1 reads SGDLS; CDR2 reads YYNGEE. The CDR3 is made up of 13 amino acids. V shed 7 bases and J shed 3 bases, with 11 bases lying between them. CDR3 loop: CASARGVYNEQFF. The CDR3 DNA follows: TGTGCCAGCGCCAGGGGAGTCTACAATGAGCAGTTCTTC.

Only one count was recorded for this clone. The chain combines TRBV10-3 with TRBJ2-7; TRBD2 matches at 9 bases. This CDR3 is 14 amino acids long. Germline CDR1 and CDR2: ENHRY and SYGVKD. V lost 6 bases, J lost 1 base, and 4 bases stayed unmatched. CDR3 sequence reads: CAIRRGGVSYEQYF. DNA of the CDR3: TGTGCCATCAGGCGCGGGGGGGTTTCCTACGAGCAGTACTTC.

The chain links TRBV30 to TRBJ2-7; D gene ambiguous. The CDR3 consists of 13 residues. Germline CDR1 and CDR2: GTSNPN and SVGIG (reference sequence). The V end was cut by 3 bases, the J end by 7 bases, with 16 bases between. The DNA of the CDR3 is TGTGCCTGGAGAAGGCAGCGCTATAGTGAGCAGTACTTC. It yields the protein CAWRRQRYSEQYF.